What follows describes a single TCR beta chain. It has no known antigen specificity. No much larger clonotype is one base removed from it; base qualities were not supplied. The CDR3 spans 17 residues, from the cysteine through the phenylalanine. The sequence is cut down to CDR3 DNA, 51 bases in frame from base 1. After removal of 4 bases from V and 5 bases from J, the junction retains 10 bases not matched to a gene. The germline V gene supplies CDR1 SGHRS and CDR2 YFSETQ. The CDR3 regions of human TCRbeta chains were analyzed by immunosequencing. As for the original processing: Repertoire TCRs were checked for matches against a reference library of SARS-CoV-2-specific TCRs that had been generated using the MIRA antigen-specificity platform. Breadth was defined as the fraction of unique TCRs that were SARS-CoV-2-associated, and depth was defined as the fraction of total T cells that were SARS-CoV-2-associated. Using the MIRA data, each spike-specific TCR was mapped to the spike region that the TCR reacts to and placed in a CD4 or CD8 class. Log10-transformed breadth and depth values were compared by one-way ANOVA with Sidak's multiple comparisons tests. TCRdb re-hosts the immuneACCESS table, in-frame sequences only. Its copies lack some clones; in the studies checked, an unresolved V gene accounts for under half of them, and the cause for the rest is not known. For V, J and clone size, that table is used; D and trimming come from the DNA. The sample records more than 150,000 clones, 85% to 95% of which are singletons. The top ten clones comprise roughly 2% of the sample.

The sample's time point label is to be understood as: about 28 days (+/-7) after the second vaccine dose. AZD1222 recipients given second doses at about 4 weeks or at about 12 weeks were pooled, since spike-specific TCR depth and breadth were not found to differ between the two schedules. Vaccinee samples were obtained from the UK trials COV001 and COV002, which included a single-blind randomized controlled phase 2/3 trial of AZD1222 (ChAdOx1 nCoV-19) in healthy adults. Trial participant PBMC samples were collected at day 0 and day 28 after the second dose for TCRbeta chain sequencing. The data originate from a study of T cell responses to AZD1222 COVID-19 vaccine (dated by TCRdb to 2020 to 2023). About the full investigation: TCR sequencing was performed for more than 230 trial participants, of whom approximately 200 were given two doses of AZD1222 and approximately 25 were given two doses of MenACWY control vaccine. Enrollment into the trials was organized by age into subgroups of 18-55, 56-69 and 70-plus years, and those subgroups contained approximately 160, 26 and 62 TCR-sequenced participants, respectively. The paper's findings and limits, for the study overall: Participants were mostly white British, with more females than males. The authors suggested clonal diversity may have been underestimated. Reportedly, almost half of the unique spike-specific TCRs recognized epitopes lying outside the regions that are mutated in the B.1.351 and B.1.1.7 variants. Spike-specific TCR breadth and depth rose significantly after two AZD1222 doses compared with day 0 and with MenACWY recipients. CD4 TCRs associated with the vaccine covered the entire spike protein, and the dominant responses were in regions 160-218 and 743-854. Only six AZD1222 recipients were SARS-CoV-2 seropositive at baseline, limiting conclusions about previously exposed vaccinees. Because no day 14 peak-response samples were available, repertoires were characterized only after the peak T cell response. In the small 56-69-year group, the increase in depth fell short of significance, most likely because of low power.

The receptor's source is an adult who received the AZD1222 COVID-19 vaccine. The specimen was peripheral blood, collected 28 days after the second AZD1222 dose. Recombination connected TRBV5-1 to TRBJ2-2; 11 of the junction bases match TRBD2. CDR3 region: CASSPPALAGDTGELFF. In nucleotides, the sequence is TGCGCCAGCAGCCCACCGGCACTAGCGGGAGATACCGGGGAGCTGTTTTTT.